The 26 T cell receptor beta chains listed next were all sequenced from one sample in a study of shared clonotypes between healthy human individuals. Generated by immunoSEQ multiplex PCR, the TCRdb table keeps only in-frame clones and is missing some. The table records approximately 100,000 clones, under 70% of them present only once. Sample: memory CD8+ T cells sorted from blood. Subset meaning: CD45RO+ cells pooled with CCR7-negative TemRA cells. The receptors derive from a man aged 25 to 40 in good health.

The chain links TRBV11-3 to TRBJ2-2; 7 bases are a match to TRBD2. Per germline, CDR1 SGHNT and CDR2 YENEEA. Germline trimming cut 1 base from V and 3 bases from J; bases unmatched to any gene: 5. CDR3 length equals 16 residues. The CDR3 region is CASSLGGRAYTGELFF. The CDR3 bases are TGTGCCAGCAGCTTAGGAGGGAGGGCATACACCGGGGAGCTGTTTTTT.

V and J are TRBV4-3 and TRBJ2-3; 8 positions match TRBD1. The V gene's germline CDR1 is LGHNA and CDR2 YSLEER. The V and J ends lost 1 base and 4 bases, in that order; junction bases with no gene match: 7. The CDR3 spans 16 residues. The CDR3 nucleotides are TGCGCCAGCAGCCAAGGCCCGACAGGGGATGCAGATACGCAGTATTTT. Amino acids: CASSQGPTGDADTQYF.

The gene calls are TRBV5-4 and TRBJ2-7, with D unresolved. CDR1 and CDR2 (germline): SGHNT, YYREEE (reference sequence). The CDR3 runs to 13 residues. Deletions cut 2 bases from V and 3 bases from J, with 9 bases between. The CDR3: CASSFVGSYEQYF. The DNA for the CDR3 is TGTGCCAGCAGCTTTGTGGGTAGCTACGAGCAGTACTTC.

The chain links TRBV13 to TRBJ2-7; 8 bases align to TRBD2. The length of the CDR3 is 14 residues. V was clipped by 5 bases and J by 7 bases; unmatched bases: 10. The germline V gene encodes CDR1 PRHDT and CDR2 FYEKMQ (reference sequence). CDR3 bases: TGTGCCAGCAGCCAAACGGGGGGGAATAAAGAGCAGTACTTC. This sequence encodes CASSQTGGNKEQYF.

CDR3 in amino acids: CASSQTPGQNNEKLFF. In DNA form, the CDR3 reads TGCGCCAGCAGCCAAACCCCGGGACAGAATAATGAAAAACTGTTTTTT. The chain links TRBV4-1 to TRBJ1-4; TRBD1 matches at 7 bases. The CDR3 length is 16 residues. Germline lookup yields CDR1 MGHRA and CDR2 YSYEKL. After removal of 2 bases from V and 4 bases from J, the junction contained 7 bases not matched to a gene.

The rearrangement joins TRBV5-5 to TRBJ1-2; 8 bases map to TRBD1. CDR3 size: 15 residues. The germline gives CDR1 SGHKS, CDR2 YYEKEE (reference sequence). V dropped 4 bases and J dropped 2; count of bases not matched to a gene: 7. This CDR3 reads CASSPGRQGNYGYTF. The CDR3, as DNA: TGTGCCAGCAGCCCGGGTAGACAGGGGAACTATGGCTACACCTTC.

The chain links TRBV28 to TRBJ1-5, with 7 nucleotides matching TRBD1. The length of the CDR3 is 15 residues. V shed 6 bases, J shed 1 base, and the junction held 6 bases outside the gene matches. CDR1 and CDR2 (germline): MDHEN, SYDVKM. DNA for the CDR3: TGTGCCAGCAGGAACCCGACAGGGAGCAATCAGCCCCAGCATTTT. Encoded protein: CASRNPTGSNQPQHF.

The table lists this clone with many counts. The chain is built from TRBV10-1 and TRBJ2-7, with 11 bases lining up with TRBD2. The trim removed 3 bases at V and 7 bases at J, leaving 14 bases unmatched. This CDR3 is 17 amino acids long. Germline CDR1 and CDR2: WNHNN and SYGVQD (reference sequence). In DNA form, the CDR3 reads TGCGCCAGCAGTGACCCTGGGACTAGCGGACCCTTCGGGGAGCAGTACTTC. Amino acid sequence: CASSDPGTSGPFGEQYF.

This CDR3 is CASSLVGGRLEETQYF. The CDR3 DNA is TGTGCCAGCAGCTTAGTGGGGGGGCGCTTGGAAGAGACCCAGTACTTC. J is TRBJ2-5 and V is TRBV11-2; perhaps TRBD2 as D (7 bases). Between the trimmed V and J ends, which lost 1 base and 3 bases, there was a span of 15 bases. The CDR3 has 16 residues. The germline CDR1 and CDR2 sequences are SGHAT and FQNNGV.

V and J are TRBV7-5 and TRBJ2-1; TRBD2, the table's D call, lacks a check against the DNA. TRBV7-5 is marked as a pseudogene. The CDR3 has 18 amino acids. CDR3 loop: CASSLSALAGWSYNEQFF. The CDR3 DNA reads as TGTGCCAGCAGCTTATCCGCTCTGGCGGGATGGTCGTACAATGAGCAGTTCTTC.

The CDR3 protein is CASSQVVTTNEQFF. The CDR3, as DNA: TGCGCCAGCAGCCAAGTTGTGACAACCAATGAGCAGTTCTTC. V is TRBV4-1 and J is TRBJ2-1; D call uncertain. This CDR3 has 14 amino acids. Germline V gene lookup returns CDR1 MGHRA and CDR2 YSYEKL. Trimming stripped 1 base from V and 6 bases from J, with 10 bases between.

The chain links TRBV6-6 to TRBJ2-1; possible D gene TRBD2, 5 bases. CDR1 is MNHNY and CDR2 is SVGAGI in the germline V gene (reference sequence). V shed 6 bases and J shed 2 bases, with 14 bases lying between them. The CDR3 has 15 amino acids. CDR3 protein: CASSPGVVPYNEQFF. CDR3 bases: TGTGCCAGCAGCCCCGGGGTAGTGCCCTACAATGAGCAGTTCTTC.

In this sample, this clone turned up once. The V and J genes are TRBV27 and TRBJ2-7; 8 positions agree with TRBD1. Germline loops: CDR1 MNHEY, CDR2 SMNVEV (reference sequence). The CDR3 is 12 amino acids. V trimming: 9 bases; J trimming: 5 bases; junction bases outside the gene matches: 6. Written as DNA, the CDR3 is TGTGCCAGTTCGGACAGGGCCCACGAGCAGTACTTC. This sequence encodes CASSDRAHEQYF.

This clone was counted between two and nine times. The gene calls are TRBV19 and TRBJ2-1, with D maybe TRBD1 (6 bases). CDR3 size: 16 residues. V lost 7 bases, J lost 2 bases, and 18 bases lay in between. Germline V lookup: CDR1 LNHDA, CDR2 SQIVND (reference sequence). CDR3 DNA sequence: TGTGCCAGTACCTTGGGGGCTCCGGACGCCTACAATGAGCAGTTCTTC. This gives the protein CASTLGAPDAYNEQFF. Combining the CDR3 with reference TRBV19 and TRBJ2-1 gives the whole variable domain DGGITQSPKYLFRKEGQNVTLSCEQNLNHDAMYWYRQDPGQGLRLIYYSQIVNDFQKGDIAEGYSVSREKKESFPLTVTSAQKNPTAFYLCASTLGAPDAYNEQFFGPGTRLTVL.

The V and J genes are TRBV6-1 and TRBJ2-1, with 7 nucleotides matching TRBD2. The V segment lost 4 bases and the J segment 5 bases; nucleotides outside the gene matches: 5. Germline CDR1 MNHNS, CDR2 SASEGT. This CDR3 contains 14 residues. The CDR3: CASSGGLTHNEQFF. In nucleotides, the CDR3 is TGTGCCAGCAGTGGGGGACTAACCCACAATGAGCAGTTCTTC.

This chain links TRBV6-6 with TRBJ2-1, with TRBD2 identical over 8 bases. V shed 0 bases, J shed 2 bases, and the junction held 3 bases outside the gene matches. Germline-derived CDR1 and CDR2 are MNHNY and SVGAGI (reference sequence). The CDR3 covers 16 residues. CDR3 region: CASSYSREVAYNEQFF. The CDR3 nucleotides read TGTGCCAGCAGTTACTCGCGGGAGGTGGCCTACAATGAGCAGTTCTTC.

The V gene is TRBV18, the J gene TRBJ2-7; the D gene is possibly TRBD2 (6 bases). Germline V gives CDR1 KGHSH, CDR2 LQKENI. V was pared by 6 bases and J by 7 bases, with 28 bases between. The CDR3 consists of 17 residues. As DNA, the CDR3 is TGTGCCAGCTCTAAGCAATACGGGACTGCCAACCCCGGGGAGCAGTACTTC. The encoded protein is CASSKQYGTANPGEQYF.

This sequence joins TRBV5-1 and TRBJ2-1; D ambiguous. Germline V gene sequence: CDR1 SGHRS, CDR2 YFSETQ. The CDR3 spans 13 residues. V was pared by 8 bases and J by 0 bases, with 9 bases between. CDR3: CASTSSSYNEQFF. In DNA form, the CDR3 reads TGCGCCAGTACAAGTAGCTCCTACAATGAGCAGTTCTTC.

The table lists this clone with many counts. The J gene is TRBJ1-1, the V gene TRBV4-3; D is perhaps TRBD1 (5 bases). The CDR3 is 13 residues long. Trimming took 4 bases from V and 7 from J, leaving 13 bases between them. The germline V gene encodes CDR1 LGHNA and CDR2 YSLEER. CDR3 coding DNA: TGCGCCAGCAGCCGACAGACCGGTGGTGAAGCTTTCTTT. Protein product: CASSRQTGGEAFF.

The chain recombines TRBV7-2 with TRBJ1-1, with TRBD1 matching over 7 bases. This CDR3 spans 16 amino acids. Losses at the gene ends were 4 bases for V and 0 bases for J; bases not matched to a gene: 8. Germline CDR1 SGHTA, CDR2 FQGNSA. CDR3 region: CASSWDRRLLNTEAFF. CDR3 DNA: TGTGCCAGCAGCTGGGACAGACGTCTCCTGAACACTGAAGCTTTCTTT.

This chain uses TRBV29-1 with TRBJ2-2, with TRBD2 matching 10 bases. J lost 2 bases, V lost 8 bases, and 11 bases had no gene match. Germline V gene data show CDR1 as SQVTM and CDR2 as ANQGSEA. The CDR3 loop spans 16 amino acids. CDR3 protein: CSFWGLAGGNTGELFF. The CDR3 nucleotides read TGCAGCTTCTGGGGTTTAGCGGGAGGTAACACCGGGGAGCTGTTTTTT.

This chain connects TRBV5-1 to TRBJ2-1; 12 bases fit TRBD2. Germline V gives CDR1 SGHRS, CDR2 YFSETQ. The CDR3 is 15 amino acids. Trimming took 5 bases from V and 6 from J; bases not matched to a gene: 6. DNA for the CDR3: TGCGCCAGCAGTCTGACTAGCGGGAGAATCAATGAGCAGTTCTTC. Amino acids: CASSLTSGRINEQFF.

The J gene is TRBJ2-1, the V gene TRBV27; 13 bases match TRBD2. Germline V lookup: CDR1 MNHEY, CDR2 SMNVEV (reference sequence). V shed 10 bases and J 7 bases; nucleotides not matched to a gene: 4. This CDR3 comprises 13 residues. The CDR3 bases are TGTGCCACCGGGACTAGCGGGACGAATGAGCAGTTCTTC. It is translated as CATGTSGTNEQFF.

This chain connects TRBV6-5 to TRBJ1-5; 8 positions agree with TRBD1. Germline CDR1 and CDR2: MNHEY and SVGAGI. The length of the CDR3 is 15 residues. The junction had 2 bases not matched to a gene; V was cut back by 0 bases and J by 4 bases. In DNA form, the CDR3 reads TGTGCCAGCAGTTACTCGACAGGGGATAATCAGCCCCAGCATTTT. Translation: CASSYSTGDNQPQHF.

This clone was seen once. This chain connects TRBV5-6 to TRBJ2-1; no clear D. The CDR3 length is 15 residues. Germline loops: CDR1 SGHDT, CDR2 YYEEEE. Deletions cut 0 bases from V and 2 bases from J, with 9 bases between. The CDR3 DNA is TGTGCCAGCAGCTTGGGAGGCGGACCCTACAATGAGCAGTTCTTC. Encoded protein: CASSLGGGPYNEQFF. The variable domain in full, completed from reference TRBV5-6 and TRBJ2-1, reads DAGVTQSPTHLIKTRGQQVTLRCSPKSGHDTVSWYQQALGQGPQFIFQYYEEEERQRGNFPDRFSGHQFPNYSSELNVNALLLGDSALYLCASSLGGGPYNEQFFGPGTRLTVL.

The V gene is TRBV6-1, the J gene TRBJ2-5, with TRBD2 identical over 8 bases. CDR3 length: 14 residues. Germline V gene sequence: CDR1 MNHNS, CDR2 SASEGT. V trimming: 7 bases; J trimming: 3 bases; junction bases outside the gene matches: 7. The DNA for the CDR3 is TGTGCCAGCAAAGTTGTACTAGCGGAAGAGACCCAGTACTTC. Translating gives CASKVVLAEETQYF.